This record looks at one TCR beta chain sequence and its context. This clonotype was found many times. Its antigen is not yet known. No much larger clone is present one base from it, and per-base qualities are unavailable. The germline V gene (reference sequence) sets CDR1 to DFQATT and CDR2 to SNEGSKA. V lost 6 bases and J lost 8 bases; the stretch between them is 19 bases long. CDR3 length: 13 amino acids, cysteine to phenylalanine. The kept DNA is CDR3 alone, 39 bases in frame from the first base. Preparation of the library involved PCR. Data came from an Illumina HiSeq 2500. TCR library preparation used molecular barcoding, with unique molecular identifiers applied to normalize quantification of the TCRbeta repertoire. Using fastp trimming at Q25 and MiXCR clonotype assembly, TCRdb reanalyzed the public sequencing data and kept in-frame beta chains. Rows merge per CDR3 protein into single entries with the most common DNA and genes. The sample table records hundreds of thousands of distinct CDR3 sequences; about 15% of these occur just once. The ten largest clones represent about 1.1% of the sample.

The data stem from a study of T-cell reconstitution after alpha-beta-depleted transplantation in children (dated by TCRdb to 2016 to 2017). For the study in its entirety: Using TCR repertoire profiling, the study followed T-cell immune reconstitution in a quantitative way in children after TCRalphabeta/CD19-depleted allogeneic hematopoietic cell transplantation.

The sequence is built from TRBV20-1 and TRBJ1-2, with the D gene too uncertain to name. Sequenced material: PBMCs from the stem cell graft donor, taken from the stem cell graft. This clonotype was obtained from a human donor who donated a stem cell graft to a child with acute myeloid leukemia. CDR3 region: CSADGPGVSGYTF. In nucleotides, the sequence is TGCAGTGCCGACGGTCCTGGGGTATCAGGCTACACCTTC.